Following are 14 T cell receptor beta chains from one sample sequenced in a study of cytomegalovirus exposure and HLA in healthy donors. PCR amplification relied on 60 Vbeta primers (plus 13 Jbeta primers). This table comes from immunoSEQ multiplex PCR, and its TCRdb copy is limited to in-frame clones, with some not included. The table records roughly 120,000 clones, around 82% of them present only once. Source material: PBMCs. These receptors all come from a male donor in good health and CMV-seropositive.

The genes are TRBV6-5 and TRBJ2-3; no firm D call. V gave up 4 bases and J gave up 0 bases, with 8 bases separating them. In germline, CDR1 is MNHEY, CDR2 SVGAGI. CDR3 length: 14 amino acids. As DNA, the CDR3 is TGTGCCAGCAGTTCGTCCACTAGCACAGATACGCAGTATTTT. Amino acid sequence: CASSSSTSTDTQYF.

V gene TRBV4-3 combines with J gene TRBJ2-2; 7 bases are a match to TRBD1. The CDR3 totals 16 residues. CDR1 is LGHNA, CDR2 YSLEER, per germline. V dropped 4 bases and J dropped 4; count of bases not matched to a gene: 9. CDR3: CASSRSGTAGTGELFF. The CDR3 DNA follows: TGCGCCAGCAGCCGGTCCGGGACAGCAGGCACCGGGGAGCTGTTTTTT.

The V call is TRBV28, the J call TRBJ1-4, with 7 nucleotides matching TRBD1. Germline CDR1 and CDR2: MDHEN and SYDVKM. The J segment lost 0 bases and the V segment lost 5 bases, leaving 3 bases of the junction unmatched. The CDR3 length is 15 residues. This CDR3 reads CASSLTGATNEKLFF. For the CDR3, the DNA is TGTGCCAGCAGTCTTACAGGGGCAACTAATGAAAAACTGTTTTTT.

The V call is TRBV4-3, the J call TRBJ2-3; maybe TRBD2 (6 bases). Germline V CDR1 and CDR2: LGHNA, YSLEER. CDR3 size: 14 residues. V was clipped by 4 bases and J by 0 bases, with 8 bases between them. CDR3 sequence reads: CASSRGVSTDTQYF. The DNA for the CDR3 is TGCGCCAGCAGCCGCGGGGTTAGCACAGATACGCAGTATTTT.

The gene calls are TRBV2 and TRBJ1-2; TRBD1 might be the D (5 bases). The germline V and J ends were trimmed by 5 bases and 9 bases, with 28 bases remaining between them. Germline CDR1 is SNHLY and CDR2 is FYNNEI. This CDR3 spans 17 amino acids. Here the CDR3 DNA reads TGTGCCAGCAGTCCTCCACTTGACTTGACAGCCCAAGGGAGCTACACCTTC. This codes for CASSPPLDLTAQGSYTF.

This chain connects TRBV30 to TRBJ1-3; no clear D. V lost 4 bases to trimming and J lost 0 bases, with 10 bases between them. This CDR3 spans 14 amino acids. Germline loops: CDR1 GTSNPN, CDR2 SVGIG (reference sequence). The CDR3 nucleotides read TGTGCCTGGACGTCCGGGTTCTCTGGAAACACCATATATTTT. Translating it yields CAWTSGFSGNTIYF.

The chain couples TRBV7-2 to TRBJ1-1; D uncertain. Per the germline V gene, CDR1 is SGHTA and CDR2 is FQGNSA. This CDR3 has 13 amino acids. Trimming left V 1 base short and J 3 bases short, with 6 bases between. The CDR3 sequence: CASSLVGDTEAFF. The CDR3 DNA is TGTGCCAGCAGCTTAGTTGGAGACACTGAAGCTTTCTTT. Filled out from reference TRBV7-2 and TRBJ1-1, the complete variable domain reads GAGVSQSPSNKVTEKGKDVELRCDPISGHTALYWYRQSLGQGLEFLIYFQGNSAPDKSGLPSDRFSAERTGGSVSTLTIQRTQQEDSAVYLCASSLVGDTEAFFGQGTRLTVV.

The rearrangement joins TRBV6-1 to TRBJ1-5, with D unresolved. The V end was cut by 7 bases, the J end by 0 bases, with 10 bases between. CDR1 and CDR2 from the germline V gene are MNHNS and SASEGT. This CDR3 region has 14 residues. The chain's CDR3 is CASNQLLSNQPQHF. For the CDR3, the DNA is TGTGCCAGCAATCAGTTGCTTAGCAATCAGCCCCAGCATTTT.

The CDR3 here is CASSRLAEPTDTQYF. For the CDR3, the DNA is TGTGCCAGCTCCCGCCTAGCGGAGCCCACAGATACGCAGTATTTT. The rearrangement joins TRBV18 to TRBJ2-3, with TRBD2 matching over 7 bases. V lost 6 bases and J lost 2; bases outside the gene matches: 8. Germline loops: CDR1 KGHSH, CDR2 LQKENI. The CDR3 contains 15 residues.

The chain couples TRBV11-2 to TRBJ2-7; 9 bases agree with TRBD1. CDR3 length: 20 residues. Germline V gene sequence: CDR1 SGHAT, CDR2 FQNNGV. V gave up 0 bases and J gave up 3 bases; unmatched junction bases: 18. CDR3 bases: TGTGCCAGCAGCTTAGATGGTGGCTCTGATCCCCGACAGGGGGACTACGAGCAGTACTTC. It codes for CASSLDGGSDPRQGDYEQYF.

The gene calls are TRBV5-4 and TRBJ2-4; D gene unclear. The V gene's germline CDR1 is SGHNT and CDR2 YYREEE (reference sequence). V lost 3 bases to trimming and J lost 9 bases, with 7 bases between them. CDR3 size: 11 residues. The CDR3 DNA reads TGTGCCAGCAGCTCCGAAGCCATTCAGTACTTC. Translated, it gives CASSSEAIQYF.

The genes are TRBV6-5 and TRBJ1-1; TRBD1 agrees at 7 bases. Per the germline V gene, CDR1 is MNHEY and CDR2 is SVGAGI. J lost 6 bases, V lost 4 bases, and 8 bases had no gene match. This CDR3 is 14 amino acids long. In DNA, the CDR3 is TGTGCCAGCAGTTCGGGACAGCGTGTGGCTGAAGCTTTCTTT. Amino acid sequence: CASSSGQRVAEAFF.

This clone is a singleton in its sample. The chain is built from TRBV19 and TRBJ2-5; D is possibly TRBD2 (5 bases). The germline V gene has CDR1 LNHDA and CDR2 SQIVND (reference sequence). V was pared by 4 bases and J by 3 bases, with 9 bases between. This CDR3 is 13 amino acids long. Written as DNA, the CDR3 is TGTGCCAGTAGTAGGACGGGGAAAGAGACCCAGTACTTC. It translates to CASSRTGKETQYF.

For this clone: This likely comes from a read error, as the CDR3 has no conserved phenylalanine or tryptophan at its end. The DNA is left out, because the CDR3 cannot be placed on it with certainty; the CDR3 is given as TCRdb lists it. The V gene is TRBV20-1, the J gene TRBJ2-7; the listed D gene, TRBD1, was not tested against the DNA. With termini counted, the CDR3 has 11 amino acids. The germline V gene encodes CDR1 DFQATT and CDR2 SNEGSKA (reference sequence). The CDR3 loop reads CSARGTGGVIA.